This T cell receptor (beta chain) appears in the sequencing data of a study of shared clonotypes between healthy human individuals (dated by TCRdb to 2019 to 2021). Turning to the overall study: A couple of women and a few men aged 18 to 49 years were included in the cohort. To increase sequencing depth and limit assay-specific biases, different laboratories used diverse techniques to prepare libraries and sequence TCR repertoires. Blood TCR repertoires of roughly five healthy adults were deeply sequenced to estimate repertoire size and the extent of clonotype sharing between individuals. Leukapheresis yielded between about 0.94 and 8.9 billion PBMCs per donor. Per donor, three plates each were used for CD4 naive and CD4 memory, two for CD8 naive, and one for CD8 memory. Here is what the overall study found, with its caveats: Pairwise subsampling indicated that sequencing depth was expected to affect the degree of clonotype sharing among donors. Approximately 5% of naive CD4, 3.5% of naive CD8, roughly 2.4% of memory CD4, and 0.4% of memory CD8 clonotypes were shared across several donors. Compared with non-shared clonotypes, the clonotypes found in all four sorted-subset donors had higher generation probabilities. The genetic and exposure-history diversity represented was limited by the small number of donors. Rarefaction of sorted-subset datasets indicated incomplete sequencing despite the large sequencing depth. Estimated clonotype richness was generally larger for naive than for memory subsets. Sampling was restricted to blood, and TCR repertoires in tissues likely differ from the TCR repertoires found in blood.

The donors were healthy, HIV-negative adults with no recently reported acute infections or vaccinations. Every donor was a Caucasian adult residing in Nashville, Tennessee, USA. CD4+ T cells were enriched by magnetic negative selection, after which naive cells were positively selected on CD45RA and the negative fraction was taken as the memory subset. Blood was collected by leukapheresis, and PBMCs were isolated by Ficoll-Histopaque density gradient centrifugation and then cryopreserved in liquid nitrogen vapor phase. Analytical flow cytometry was used to check the purity and quantity of every magnetically sorted T cell population. From each sorted fraction, genomic DNA was isolated and quantified by UV absorbance on a Nanodrop 2000c. TCR CDR3 regions were amplified from genomic DNA by multiplex PCR using the deep immunoSEQ assay. Genomic DNA extracted from each cell subset was distributed evenly over all wells of several immunoSEQ 96-well plates, and each plate served as one replicate. For sorted subsets, 200 to 250 ng of genomic DNA, equivalent to 30,000 or so T cell genomes, went into each replicate PCR. Purified libraries were quantified with a Qubit 3.0 fluorometer, sized on a Bioanalyzer 2100, and re-quantified with the KAPA Library Quantification kit. Every immunoSEQ 96-well plate was sequenced on a separate single-read 150-cycle Illumina NextSeq 550 flow cell. On the authors' methods: Because only junctional sequences without quality scores were contained in the immunoSEQ output, filtering matching that applied to full-length reads could not be performed. Sequences were annotated with PyIR, a Python wrapper for IgBLAST v1.9, and V/J genes and CDR3 were assigned using IMGT germline references. Reads were removed for weak V/J assignments (E-value above 1e-6), missing CDR3, stop codons, out-of-frame junctions, or ambiguous translated residues. V3J clonotypes were defined as sequences sharing an identical inferred V gene, J gene, and CDR3 amino acid sequence. Percentage overlap between repertoires was computed as shared unique clonotypes divided by the size of the smaller repertoire. Repertoire richness was assessed with RTK rarefaction, the Chao1 estimator, and Recon v2.1 estimates of unobserved clonotypes. Generation probabilities were computed with OLGA for all TCRbeta clonotypes obtained by the gDNA method from a handful of donors. The table was pulled from immuneACCESS by TCRdb, which kept in-frame rearrangements only. Such tables lose some clones; where checked, under half of the loss comes from unresolved V genes, and the rest has no known cause. D and trimming come from the DNA, and the V and J calls and clone size come from that table. The sample profile shows millions of clones; approximately 93% of them were found once. The ten largest account for 0.3% to 0.4% of the sample.

The CDR3 runs 16 amino acids, cysteine and phenylalanine included. Only the CDR3 region is kept as DNA, spanning 48 bases read in frame from base 1. The germline ends are 22 bases apart after V is trimmed by 6 bases and J by 5 bases. Taken from the germline V gene, the CDR1 and CDR2 loops are MDHEN and SYDVKM. Notes on this clone: The antigen it binds to is not known. Base qualities are missing; no much larger clone stands one base away.

The sequencing sample was made of naive CD4+ T cells from PBMCs. What this sample's cell subset or site label stands for: CD45RA+ positively selected. This chain joins TRBV28 to TRBJ1-1; the D gene identity is not certain. This TCR came from a young man in good health. Some clones in this sample may be carry-over from other donors' samples. The CDR3 region has the sequence CASRRLTSGSRTEAFF. DNA sequence: TGTGCCAGCAGGCGACTGACTAGCGGCTCCCGGACTGAAGCTTTCTTT.